This TCR beta chain appears in the sequencing data of a study of CXCR3-negative and CXCR3-positive naive CD8 T cells. Germline CDR1 reads SGDLS; CDR2 reads YYNGEE. The CDR3 sequence is 15 residues long. 5' RACE that incorporated UMI labels was used to prepare the TRB cDNA libraries. TCRdb reprocessed the 5' RACE reads, with one entry per CDR3 protein and no DNA. The sample shows tens of thousands of distinct CDR3 sequences, and roughly 1.5% sits with its ten largest clones. The sequenced sample was naive CXCR3- CD8+ T cells from blood. Subset denoted: CD45RO-CCR7+CD27+CD95- naive CD8+ T cells lacking CXCR3 (TNR3-). This sequence originates from a human donor in good health. Some clones in this sample may be carry-over from other donors' samples. The chain links TRBV9 to TRBJ1-3. This CDR3 reads CASSVENLSGNTIYF.